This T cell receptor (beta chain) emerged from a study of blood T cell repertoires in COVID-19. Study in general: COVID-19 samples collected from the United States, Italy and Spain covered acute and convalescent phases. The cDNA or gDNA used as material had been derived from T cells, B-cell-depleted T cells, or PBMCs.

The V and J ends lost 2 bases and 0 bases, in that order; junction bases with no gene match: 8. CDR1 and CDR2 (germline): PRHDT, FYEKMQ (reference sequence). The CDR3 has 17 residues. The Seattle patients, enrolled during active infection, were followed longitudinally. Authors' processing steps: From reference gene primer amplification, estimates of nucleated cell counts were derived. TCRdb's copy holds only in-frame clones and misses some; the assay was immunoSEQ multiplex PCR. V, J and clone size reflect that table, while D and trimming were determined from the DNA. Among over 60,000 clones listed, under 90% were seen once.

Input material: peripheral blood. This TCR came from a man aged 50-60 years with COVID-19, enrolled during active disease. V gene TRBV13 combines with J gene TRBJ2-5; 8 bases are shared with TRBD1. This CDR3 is CASSLRTGGTYQETQYF. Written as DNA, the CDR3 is TGTGCCAGCAGCTTAAGAACAGGGGGGACTTACCAAGAGACCCAGTACTTC.